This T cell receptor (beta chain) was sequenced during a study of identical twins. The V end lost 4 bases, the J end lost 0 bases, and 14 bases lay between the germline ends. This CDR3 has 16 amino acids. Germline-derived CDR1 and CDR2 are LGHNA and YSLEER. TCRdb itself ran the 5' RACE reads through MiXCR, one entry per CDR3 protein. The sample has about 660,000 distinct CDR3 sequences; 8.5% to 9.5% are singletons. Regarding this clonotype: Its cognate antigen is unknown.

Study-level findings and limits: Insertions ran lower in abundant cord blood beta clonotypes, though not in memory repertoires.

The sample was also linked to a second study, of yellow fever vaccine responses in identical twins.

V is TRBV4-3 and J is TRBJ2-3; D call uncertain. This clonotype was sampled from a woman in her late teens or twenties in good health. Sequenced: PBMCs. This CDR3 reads CASSPTDTLSTDTQYF. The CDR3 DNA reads TGCGCCAGCAGCCCAACAGACACCCTGAGCACAGATACGCAGTATTTT.